The rows below give T cell receptor beta chains drawn from one sample of a study of cytomegalovirus exposure and HLA in healthy donors. Only in-frame clones appear in the TCRdb table, and some are missing; sequencing was by immunoSEQ multiplex PCR. This sample has 70,000 or so clones; around 70% occur once, and the top ten carry approximately 11%. The sequenced sample consisted of PBMCs. These receptors were collected from a woman in her twenties or thirties in good health and CMV-seronegative. Both conserved end residues are part of each CDR3. The order of the fields is CDR3 protein, J gene, CDR3 length, V gene.

cdr3_aa: CASSDSSGNTIYF; j_call: TRBJ1-3; cdr3_length: 13; v_call: TRBV6-6
cdr3_aa: CASSQDVGRVTGELFF; j_call: TRBJ2-2; cdr3_length: 16; v_call: TRBV14
cdr3_aa: CASSREQLNANGYTF; j_call: TRBJ1-2; cdr3_length: 15; v_call: TRBV7-9
cdr3_aa: CASSSTYSELSYEQYF; j_call: TRBJ2-7; cdr3_length: 16; v_call: TRBV7-8
cdr3_aa: CAWSVGGMAGNTIYF; j_call: TRBJ1-3; cdr3_length: 15; v_call: TRBV30
cdr3_aa: CAWQGGGLYNEQFF; j_call: TRBJ2-1; cdr3_length: 14; v_call: TRBV30
cdr3_aa: CASSAGWGERSNEKLFF; j_call: TRBJ1-4; cdr3_length: 17; v_call: TRBV9
cdr3_aa: CASSPPAGGNYNSPLHF; j_call: TRBJ1-6; cdr3_length: 17; v_call: TRBV18
cdr3_aa: CASSYSGTGGFYEQYF; j_call: TRBJ2-7; cdr3_length: 16; v_call: TRBV6-5
cdr3_aa: CASSLGGQGHYTEAFF; j_call: TRBJ1-1; cdr3_length: 16; v_call: TRBV5-6
cdr3_aa: CASSRSQEWETQYF; j_call: TRBJ2-5; cdr3_length: 14; v_call: TRBV25-1
cdr3_aa: CASKTGGNGYTF; j_call: TRBJ1-2; cdr3_length: 12; v_call: TRBV28
cdr3_aa: CASSFGTGGTEAFF; j_call: TRBJ1-1; cdr3_length: 14; v_call: TRBV13
cdr3_aa: CASSFPAGGSYNEQFF; j_call: TRBJ2-1; cdr3_length: 16; v_call: TRBV7-9
cdr3_aa: CASSQSRGYTEAFF; j_call: TRBJ1-1; cdr3_length: 14; v_call: TRBV16
cdr3_aa: CACGRADTQYF; j_call: TRBJ2-3; cdr3_length: 11; v_call: TRBV10-3
cdr3_aa: CASSPDSLITF; j_call: TRBJ1-2; cdr3_length: 11; v_call: TRBV13
cdr3_aa: CASSPGGTASTDTQYF; j_call: TRBJ2-3; cdr3_length: 16; v_call: TRBV5-4
cdr3_aa: CAWSLGGYGYTF; j_call: TRBJ1-2; cdr3_length: 12; v_call: TRBV30
cdr3_aa: CASSLDRGHTEAFF; j_call: TRBJ1-1; cdr3_length: 14; v_call: TRBV13
cdr3_aa: CASSVAGQPSYEQYF; j_call: TRBJ2-7; cdr3_length: 15; v_call: TRBV9
cdr3_aa: CASSPRGGGTEAFF; j_call: TRBJ1-1; cdr3_length: 14; v_call: TRBV18
cdr3_aa: CSASTGSNTEAFF; j_call: TRBJ1-1; cdr3_length: 13; v_call: TRBV29-1
cdr3_aa: CASAPPQEGNGYTF; j_call: TRBJ1-2; cdr3_length: 14; v_call: TRBV28
cdr3_aa: CASSRLGARLETQYF; j_call: TRBJ2-5; cdr3_length: 15; v_call: TRBV11-2
cdr3_aa: CASSCRYRENTEAFF; j_call: TRBJ1-1; cdr3_length: 15; v_call: TRBV21-1
cdr3_aa: CSVEDGAGAQISDTQYF; j_call: TRBJ2-3; cdr3_length: 17; v_call: TRBV29-1
cdr3_aa: CASSPFQNYGYTF; j_call: TRBJ1-2; cdr3_length: 13; v_call: TRBV14
cdr3_aa: CASSSPGGSTEAFF; j_call: TRBJ1-1; cdr3_length: 14; v_call: TRBV7-9
cdr3_aa: CATTKRTLYTGELFF; j_call: TRBJ2-2; cdr3_length: 15; v_call: TRBV2
cdr3_aa: CAWSVSPAGGETQYF; j_call: TRBJ2-5; cdr3_length: 15; v_call: TRBV30
cdr3_aa: CASIIPSGKNEQFF; j_call: TRBJ2-1; cdr3_length: 14; v_call: TRBV2
cdr3_aa: CASSLEGELFF; j_call: TRBJ1-4; cdr3_length: 11; v_call: TRBV5-1
cdr3_aa: CASSVAGHGDEQYF; j_call: TRBJ2-7; cdr3_length: 14; v_call: TRBV9
cdr3_aa: CASRNGGLLNTEAFF; j_call: TRBJ1-1; cdr3_length: 15; v_call: TRBV5-6
cdr3_aa: CASHSLGTLTEAFF; j_call: TRBJ1-1; cdr3_length: 14; v_call: TRBV27
cdr3_aa: CASSPEGIRDRDYEQYF; j_call: TRBJ2-7; cdr3_length: 17; v_call: TRBV18
cdr3_aa: CAWSVPVGTGAEKLFF; j_call: TRBJ1-4; cdr3_length: 16; v_call: TRBV30
cdr3_aa: CAWSRGGDPYEQYF; j_call: TRBJ2-7; cdr3_length: 14; v_call: TRBV30
cdr3_aa: CASSSTGTAYEQYF; j_call: TRBJ2-7; cdr3_length: 14; v_call: TRBV5-6
cdr3_aa: CASSHEDSHEQYF; j_call: TRBJ2-7; cdr3_length: 13; v_call: TRBV5-1
cdr3_aa: CAIGGQGGYEQYF; j_call: TRBJ2-7; cdr3_length: 13; v_call: TRBV10-3
cdr3_aa: CASSPSFYEQYF; j_call: TRBJ2-7; cdr3_length: 12; v_call: TRBV7-9
cdr3_aa: CATSGTGGQETQYF; j_call: TRBJ2-5; cdr3_length: 14; v_call: TRBV6-1
cdr3_aa: CASRRTDSYNEQFF; j_call: TRBJ2-1; cdr3_length: 14; v_call: TRBV4-2
cdr3_aa: CASSFQGQETQYF; j_call: TRBJ2-5; cdr3_length: 13; v_call: TRBV7-3
cdr3_aa: CASSLGDTRESYTF; j_call: TRBJ1-2; cdr3_length: 14; v_call: TRBV5-1
cdr3_aa: CASSPGTGNQPQHF; j_call: TRBJ1-5; cdr3_length: 14; v_call: TRBV2
cdr3_aa: CASSSGGVSYEQYF; j_call: TRBJ2-7; cdr3_length: 14; v_call: TRBV5-1
cdr3_aa: CASRPTGSLSNQPQHF; j_call: TRBJ1-5; cdr3_length: 16; v_call: TRBV7-6
cdr3_aa: CASSFIGGELFF; j_call: TRBJ2-2; cdr3_length: 12; v_call: TRBV7-3
cdr3_aa: CASSQGIWPEGEQYF; j_call: TRBJ2-7; cdr3_length: 15; v_call: TRBV4-1
cdr3_aa: CASSLFGLAGANSYNEQFF; j_call: TRBJ2-1; cdr3_length: 19; v_call: TRBV28
cdr3_aa: CASSFGGITDTQYF; j_call: TRBJ2-3; cdr3_length: 14; v_call: TRBV7-3
cdr3_aa: CAGQPGGSGANVLTF; j_call: TRBJ2-6; cdr3_length: 15; v_call: TRBV6-1